This T cell receptor beta chain was identified in a study of blood T cell repertoires in COVID-19. Study background: The United States, Italy and Spain supplied acute and convalescent COVID-19 samples. Sources were T cells, B-cell-depleted T cells, or PBMCs; the material itself was cDNA or gDNA.

Germline trimming cut 3 bases from V and 6 bases from J; bases unmatched to any gene: 12. The CDR3 consists of 16 residues. In germline, CDR1 is MNHNY, CDR2 SVGAGI (reference sequence). Under the authors' procedure: Amplified reference gene primers provided the basis for estimating nucleated cell counts. Sequenced by immunoSEQ multiplex PCR; TCRdb stores in-frame clones only, minus some. V and J calls and clone size are copied from that table; D and trimming were computed from the DNA. The table has roughly 350,000 clones, 85% seen once. This rearrangement joins TRBV6-6 to TRBJ1-1, with 8 bases matching TRBD1. The source of this sequence is a woman under 30 with acute or convalescent COVID-19. The sequencing sample was made of peripheral blood. CDR3 coding DNA: TGTGCCAGCAGTTATTCCCCAGGGGGCCCTAGAGCTGAAGCTTTCTTT. Translating gives CASSYSPGGPRAEAFF.